One sample yielded the 6 T cell receptor beta chains listed below, sequenced in a study of human T cells and chemical hapten exposure. MiXCR was run by TCRdb on the RACE reads, yielding one entry per CDR3 protein. This sample has some 49,000 distinct CDR3 sequences; less than 9.5% occur once, and the top ten carry 3.5% to 5.5%. Specified time point: patch test 1, 2 weeks after DPC sensitization. The treatment: therapeutic diphenylcyclopropenone sensitization with weekly scalp DPC. The specimen comprised whole blood, sampled in connection with sensitization to the hapten diphenylcyclopropenone (DPC). Receptors were obtained from a woman aged 45-59 years with alopecia areata. Some clones in this sample may be carry-over from other donors' samples.

This clonotype has ten or more counts. The CDR3 nucleotides read TGTGCCAGCAGCTTATATGGGACAACTGAAGCTTTCTTT. It translates to CASSLYGTTEAFF. This chain joins TRBV7-2 and TRBJ1-1, with D possibly matching TRBD1 (6 bases). The CDR3 sequence is 13 residues long. V was shortened by 2 bases and J by 5 bases, with 9 bases between the two germline ends. CDR1 and CDR2 (germline): SGHTA, FQGNSA.

About this clonotype itself: Since a much larger clone is just one base distant, this may be a read error. This CDR3 fails to terminate in the conserved phenylalanine or tryptophan, so it likely reflects a read error. J is TRBJ2-3 and V is TRBV6-1, with D maybe TRBD1 (7 bases). The V end was cut by 7 bases, the J end by 0 bases, with 14 bases between. The CDR3 consists of 15 residues. CDR1 MNHNS and CDR2 SASEGT come from the germline V gene. CDR3 sequence: CASTATGTSTDTQYS. In DNA form, the CDR3 reads TGTGCCAGCACCGCGACAGGGACTAGCACAGATACGCAGTATTCT.

This clonotype was detected many times. The J gene is TRBJ2-1, the V gene TRBV12-3 or TRBV12-4; D not certain. Trimming left V 2 bases short and J 0 bases short, with 2 bases between. There are 13 residues in the CDR3. For the CDR3, the DNA is TGTGCCAGCAGTTTAAGCTCCTACAATGAGCAGTTCTTC. Protein product: CASSLSSYNEQFF.

This clonotype appeared a few times. The chain employs TRBV19 and TRBJ2-5, with TRBD2 identical over 7 bases. The CDR3 totals 17 residues. The trim removed 2 bases at V and 2 bases at J, leaving 11 bases unmatched. CDR1 LNHDA and CDR2 SQIVND come from the germline V gene (reference sequence). In DNA, the CDR3 is TGTGCCAGTAGTATAAGTATGGCGGGAGCACGGCAAGAGACCCAGTACTTC. This translates into CASSISMAGARQETQYF.

Ten or more counts support this clonotype. This chain links TRBV21-1 with TRBJ1-6. TRBV21-1 is designated a pseudogene. The CDR3 is 15 amino acids. CDR3 residues: CASGLGRSYNSPLHF. DNA of the CDR3: TGTGCCAGCGGACTAGGCAGGAGCTATAATTCACCCCTCCACTTT.

The sample holds many counts of this clonotype. V is TRBV19 and J is TRBJ2-3; 7 bases map to TRBD2. Germline loops: CDR1 LNHDA, CDR2 SQIVND (reference sequence). The CDR3 covers 13 residues. V lost 5 bases to trimming and J lost 4 bases; unmatched junction nucleotides: 3. CDR3 coding DNA: TGTGCCAGTAGTTTCGGACTAGCAGATACGCAGTATTTT. Translating gives CASSFGLADTQYF.